This T cell receptor beta chain was documented in a study of control samples from healthy donors and cancer patients. Libraries were prepared by immunoSEQ multiplex PCR; TCRdb keeps only in-frame clonotypes and omits some of them. The profile shows about 160,000 clones, 80% to 90% of them singletons. The count of this clone is one. The TCR was taken from a man under 40 in good health. Sequences were obtained from blood.

The CDR3 loop is CASSGLAAGTGFNEQYF. CDR3 in DNA: TGTGCCAGCAGCGGACTAGCAGCCGGGACAGGGTTTAACGAGCAGTACTTC. This chain connects TRBV9 to TRBJ2-7; TRBD1 matches at 9 bases. The CDR3 is 17 residues long. Looked up from germline, CDR1 is SGDLS and CDR2 is YYNGEE. The ends lost 3 bases at V and 5 bases at J; junction bases unmatched: 15.